One and the same sample provided the 9 T cell receptor beta chains below, sequenced in a study of cytomegalovirus exposure and HLA in healthy donors. The repertoire was sequenced with immunoSEQ multiplex PCR; TCRdb's copy has only in-frame clones and lacks some. Among more than 150,000 clones listed, more than 80% were seen once. The sequenced material came from PBMCs. The receptors shown here come from a man between 18 and 29 years old in good health and CMV-seropositive.

This chain uses TRBV7-9 with TRBJ2-5; 12 bases fit TRBD2. Germline lookup yields CDR1 SEHNR and CDR2 FQNEAQ (reference sequence). There are 16 residues in the CDR3. V shed 3 bases and J 4 bases; nucleotides not matched to a gene: 6. This CDR3 is CASSFPRLAGVETQYF. The CDR3 region has the DNA TGTGCCAGCAGCTTTCCCCGACTAGCGGGAGTAGAGACCCAGTACTTC.

The J gene is TRBJ2-3, the V gene TRBV27, with 8 bases matching TRBD2. Germline trimming cut 2 bases from V and 4 bases from J; bases unmatched to any gene: 5. CDR1 is MNHEY and CDR2 is SMNVEV in the germline V gene (reference sequence). The CDR3 sequence is 15 residues long. CDR3 nucleotides: TGTGCCAGCAGTTTAACTAGCGGAGCCCCAGATACGCAGTATTTT. The encoded protein is CASSLTSGAPDTQYF.

V and J are TRBV4-1 and TRBJ1-1; D perhaps matches TRBD1 (5 bases). V shed 0 bases and J shed 0 bases, with 11 bases lying between them. The CDR3 runs 16 residues. Germline V gene data show CDR1 as MGHRA and CDR2 as YSYEKL. CDR3 residues: CASSQEGVWMNTEAFF. The CDR3 bases are TGCGCCAGCAGCCAAGAAGGGGTTTGGATGAACACTGAAGCTTTCTTT.

J is TRBJ1-1 and V is TRBV11-3, with 8 bases lining up with TRBD1. V was clipped by 1 base and J by 5 bases; unmatched bases: 12. CDR1 is SGHNT, CDR2 YENEEA, per germline. This CDR3 is 17 amino acids long. Here the CDR3 reads CASSLGGTGYLGTEAFF. In nucleotides, the CDR3 is TGTGCCAGCAGCTTAGGGGGGACAGGCTACCTGGGGACTGAAGCTTTCTTT.

This clone showed up just a few times. The genes are TRBV7-6 and TRBJ2-5; 7 bases align to TRBD2. V gave up 5 bases and J gave up 2 bases; unmatched junction bases: 5. Germline CDR1 is SGHVS and CDR2 is FNYEAQ. The CDR3 runs to 14 residues. The CDR3 region has the DNA TGTGCCAGCAGCCAAGTGGGGGGGCAAGAGACCCAGTACTTC. Protein product: CASSQVGGQETQYF. Combining the CDR3 with reference TRBV7-6 and TRBJ2-5 gives the whole variable domain GAGVSQSPRYKVTKRGQDVALRCDPISGHVSLYWYRQALGQGPEFLTYFNYEAQQDKSGLPNDRFSAERPEGSISTLTIQRTEQRDSAMYRCASSQVGGQETQYFGPGTRLLVL.

This chain's CDR3 is CASRRQGRFGETQYF. DNA of the CDR3: TGTGCCAGCAGAAGACAGGGGCGGTTTGGGGAGACCCAGTACTTC. The chain links TRBV2 to TRBJ2-5; 8 bases align to TRBD1. This CDR3 is 15 amino acids long. Germline-derived CDR1 and CDR2 are SNHLY and FYNNEI. With V trimmed by 6 bases and J by 5 bases, 11 bases remained unmatched.

V is TRBV4-2 and J is TRBJ2-3, with 8 nucleotides matching TRBD2. With 2 bases clipped from V and 4 bases from J, the junction kept 11 bases outside the gene matches. Germline V lookup: CDR1 LGHNA, CDR2 YNFKEQ. CDR3 length equals 17 residues. The CDR3 sequence is CASSQLSTSGSADTQYF. DNA for the CDR3: TGTGCCAGCAGCCAACTAAGTACAAGCGGGAGTGCAGATACGCAGTATTTT.

The CDR3 region is CASRGGTGELFF. Written as DNA, the CDR3 is TGTGCCAGCAGGGGGGGAACCGGGGAGCTGTTTTTT. V gene TRBV7-9 combines with J gene TRBJ2-2; maybe TRBD2 (6 bases). V shed 6 bases and J shed 5 bases, with 7 bases lying between them. Germline CDR1 is SEHNR and CDR2 is FQNEAQ (reference sequence). This CDR3 spans 12 amino acids.

DNA of the CDR3: TGCACCAGCAGCCAAGATCGCCTAGCGGGAGGCACCCCTTTTGGAGATACGCAGTATTTT. This codes for CTSSQDRLAGGTPFGDTQYF. This chain uses TRBV1 with TRBJ2-3; the listed D gene, TRBD2, was not tested against the DNA. TRBV1 is deemed a pseudogene. The CDR3 is 20 residues long.